This T cell receptor (beta chain) was obtained from a study of human T cells and chemical hapten exposure. TCRdb independently ran MiXCR on the 5' RACE reads; one entry per CDR3 protein. The data hold under 150,000 distinct CDR3 sequences, with roughly a fifth observed a single time. Researchers extracted total RNA from unfractionated whole blood. The CDR3 runs to 16 residues. The chain recombines TRBV21-1 with TRBJ2-3; TRBD2, the table's D call, was not compared with the DNA. TRBV21-1 is labeled a pseudogene. The receptor comes from a human donor in good health. The CDR3 here is CASTTDLVTSTDTQYF. CDR3 in DNA: TGTGCCAGCACTACGGACTTGGTAACTAGCACAGATACGCAGTATTTT.